A selection of T cell receptor beta chains follows, all from one sample in a study of cytomegalovirus exposure and HLA in healthy donors. Only in-frame clones appear in the TCRdb table, and some are missing; sequencing was by immunoSEQ multiplex PCR. The sample contains about 74,000 clones, roughly 94% of which appear only once. The sample taken for sequencing was PBMCs. The receptors derive from a woman aged 18-29 years in good health and CMV-seropositive. Both conserved end residues are part of each CDR3. Each record gives: CDR3 length, clone size, V gene, J gene, D gene, CDR3 protein, CDR3 DNA. The D gene is left open where the match is weak. Not all rows give a size; the values are once, few, many and, for expanded clones, a class.

>14|once|TRBV30|TRBJ2-3|TRBD2
CARGGSGGAYTQYF
TGTGCCCGAGGGGGTAGCGGGGGGGCTTATACGCAGTATTTT
>15|.|TRBV7-6|TRBJ2-5|TRBD2
CASSLAGGYQETQYF
TGTGCCAGCAGCTTGGCGGGAGGGTACCAAGAGACCCAGTACTTC
>14|.|TRBV30|TRBJ1-4|.
CAWGRQLTNEKLFF
TGTGCCTGGGGAAGACAGCTAACTAATGAAAAACTGTTTTTT
>14|.|TRBV4-3|TRBJ2-7|.
CASSQEWGDEEQYF
TGCGCCAGCAGCCAAGAATGGGGGGACGAGGAGCAGTACTTC
>12|.|TRBV10-3|TRBJ1-2|.
CAITKQGHGYTF
TGTGCCATCACCAAACAGGGCCATGGCTACACCTTC
>16|.|TRBV4-1|TRBJ1-5|.
CASSQETGPSNQPQHF
TGCGCCAGCAGCCAAGAAACAGGCCCTAGCAATCAGCCCCAGCATTTT
>15|.|TRBV6-1|TRBJ2-1|.
CASSEAGPSRNEQFF
TGTGCCAGCAGTGAAGCGGGCCCCAGCCGCAATGAGCAGTTCTTC
>16|.|TRBV5-1|TRBJ2-5|TRBD2
CASSARLAGGQETQYF
TGCGCCAGCAGCGCTAGACTAGCGGGGGGCCAAGAGACCCAGTACTTC
>15|.|TRBV27|TRBJ2-5|.
CASRGAFRGGETQYF
TGTGCCAGCAGGGGGGCCTTCAGGGGAGGGGAGACCCAGTACTTC
>17|.|TRBV7-9|TRBJ1-1|TRBD1
CASSSKPPGQGGTEAFF
TGTGCCAGCAGCTCCAAACCACCGGGACAGGGTGGCACTGAAGCTTTCTTT
>11|.|TRBV29-1|TRBJ2-7|.
CSVGTNYEQYF
TGCAGCGTTGGGACTAACTACGAGCAGTACTTC
>14|.|TRBV29-1|TRBJ2-3|.
CSVPGFDGADTQYF
TGCAGCGTTCCGGGCTTCGACGGGGCAGATACGCAGTATTTT
>18|.|TRBV4-1|TRBJ1-1|.
CASSQGQLGRRKNTEAFF
TGCGCCAGCAGCCAAGGACAGCTCGGTCGCCGGAAGAACACTGAAGCTTTCTTT
>16|.|TRBV7-2|TRBJ2-6|.
CASSLVVASGANVLTF
TGTGCCAGCAGCTTAGTGGTGGCTTCTGGGGCCAACGTCCTGACTTTC
>14|.|TRBV2|TRBJ2-5|.
CASSKMGAGETQYF
TGTGCCAGCAGTAAGATGGGGGCGGGAGAGACCCAGTACTTC
>13|.|TRBV4-1|TRBJ2-7|.
CASSQPAGNEQYF
TGCGCCAGCAGCCAACCGGCGGGGAACGAGCAGTACTTC
>16|.|TRBV11-2|TRBJ2-5|TRBD2
CASSLVAGEIQETQYF
TGTGCCAGCAGCTTAGTCGCGGGGGAGATCCAAGAGACCCAGTACTTC
>19|.|TRBV11-2|TRBJ2-7|TRBD2
CASSPSPGTSGPGSYEQYF
TGTGCCAGCAGCCCCTCCCCCGGGACTAGCGGGCCTGGATCCTACGAGCAGTACTTC
>18|.|TRBV4-3|TRBJ2-2|TRBD2
CASSQAVGLAGDTGELFF
TGCGCCAGCAGCCAAGCGGTTGGACTAGCGGGGGACACCGGGGAGCTGTTTTTT
>17|.|TRBV4-1|TRBJ2-1|TRBD2
CASSQDNPLRGGNEQFF
TGCGCCAGCAGCCAAGATAACCCCTTGCGGGGGGGGAATGAGCAGTTCTTC
>20|.|TRBV4-1|TRBJ2-2|TRBD2
CASSQVMLQILAGSTGELFF
TGCGCCAGCAGCCAGGTGATGCTTCAAATACTAGCGGGGTCCACCGGGGAGCTGTTTTTT
>14|.|TRBV6-1|TRBJ2-7|TRBD2
CASSELAGYYEQYF
TGTGCCAGCAGTGAACTAGCGGGGTACTACGAGCAGTACTTC
>16|.|TRBV29-1|TRBJ2-1|TRBD1
CSVGRVPDRGYNEQFF
TGCAGCGTTGGGAGGGTTCCGGACAGGGGGTACAATGAGCAGTTCTTC
>14|.|TRBV7-9|TRBJ2-1|TRBD2
CASSRGLAGGEQFF
TGTGCCAGCAGCCGGGGACTAGCGGGAGGTGAGCAGTTCTTC
>19|.|TRBV9|TRBJ2-6|.
CASSVSVGLDSGLPNVLTF
TGTGCCAGCAGCGTCTCCGTGGGACTCGACTCTGGGTTACCCAACGTCCTGACTTTC
>14|.|TRBV27|TRBJ2-3|TRBD2
CASSPLSGRDTQYF
TGTGCCAGCAGTCCCCTAAGCGGGAGGGATACGCAGTATTTT
>14|.|TRBV2|TRBJ2-7|.
CASSPGTGSYEQYF
TGTGCCAGCAGCCCCGGGACTGGAAGCTACGAGCAGTACTTC
>15|.|TRBV27|TRBJ1-1|.
CASSINPGGYTEAFF
TGTGCCAGCAGCATCAACCCTGGCGGGTACACTGAAGCTTTCTTT
>16|.|TRBV11-3|TRBJ2-2|TRBD1
CASTLAGGEEGGELFF
TGTGCCAGCACCCTTGCAGGGGGCGAGGAAGGAGGGGAGCTGTTTTTT
>13|.|TRBV27|TRBJ1-1|TRBD1
CASSPQGGTEAFF
TGTGCCAGCAGCCCACAGGGGGGCACTGAAGCTTTCTTT
>18|.|TRBV5-4|TRBJ2-1|.
CASSRSLSGVGNYNEQFF
TGTGCCAGCAGCCGCTCCTTATCGGGGGTCGGGAATTACAATGAGCAGTTCTTC
>17|.|TRBV4-3|TRBJ2-7|TRBD2
CASSQDEGLAVSYEQYF
TGCGCCAGCAGCCAAGATGAAGGCCTAGCGGTTTCCTACGAGCAGTACTTC
>15|.|TRBV5-1|TRBJ2-1|TRBD2
CASSDTGGAYNEQFF
TGCGCCAGCAGCGATACGGGGGGGGCGTACAATGAGCAGTTCTTC
>14|.|TRBV5-6|TRBJ1-4|.
CASNQLSGGEKLFF
TGTGCCAGCAACCAGCTTAGTGGAGGTGAAAAACTGTTTTTT
>14|.|TRBV30|TRBJ2-7|TRBD2
CAWSVAGGAYEQYF
TGTGCCTGGAGTGTAGCGGGGGGTGCCTACGAGCAGTACTTC
>15|.|TRBV5-6|TRBJ1-2|.
CASSLVGDSNYGYTF
TGTGCCAGCAGCTTGGTTGGTGACAGTAACTATGGCTACACCTTC
>13|.|TRBV29-1|TRBJ2-4|TRBD2
CSVGGGVGNIQYF
TGCAGCGTTGGGGGGGGTGTAGGAAACATTCAGTACTTC